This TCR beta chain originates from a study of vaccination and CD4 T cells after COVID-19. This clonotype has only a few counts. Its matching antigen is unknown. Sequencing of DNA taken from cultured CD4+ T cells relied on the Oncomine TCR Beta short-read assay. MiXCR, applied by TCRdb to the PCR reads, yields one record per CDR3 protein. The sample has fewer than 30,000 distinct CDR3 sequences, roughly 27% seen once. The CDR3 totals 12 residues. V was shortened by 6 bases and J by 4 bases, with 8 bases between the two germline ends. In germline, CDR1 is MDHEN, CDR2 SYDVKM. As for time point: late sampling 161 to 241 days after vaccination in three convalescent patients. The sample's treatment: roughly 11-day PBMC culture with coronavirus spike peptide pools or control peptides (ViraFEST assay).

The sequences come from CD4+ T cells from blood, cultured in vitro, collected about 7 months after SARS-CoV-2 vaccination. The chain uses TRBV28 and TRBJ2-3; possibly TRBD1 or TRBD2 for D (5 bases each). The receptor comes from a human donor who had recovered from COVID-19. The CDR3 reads CASSGDADTQYF. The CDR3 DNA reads TGTGCCAGCAGCGGGGACGCAGATACGCAGTATTTT.